These 7 T cell receptor beta chains share one sample of origin, sequenced in a study of cytomegalovirus exposure and HLA in healthy donors. PCR employed 60 Vbeta and 13 Jbeta primers. Assay used: immunoSEQ multiplex PCR; TCRdb lists only in-frame clones, some missing. The repertoire holds 150,000 to 200,000 clones, over 65% seen once, with less than 3.5% in the top ten. Specimen: PBMCs. These receptors were collected from a middle-aged woman in good health and CMV-seropositive.

The genes are TRBV6-1 and TRBJ1-2; D uncertain. The CDR3 runs 14 residues. Germline values: CDR1 MNHNS, CDR2 SASEGT. V was cut by 7 bases and J by 4 bases, with 16 bases left in between. The CDR3, as DNA: TGTGCCAGCACCCGGGAGTCGAGTTTCTATGGCTACACCTTC. Translated, it gives CASTRESSFYGYTF.

The chain uses TRBV5-1 and TRBJ1-1; 7 bases line up with TRBD1. The V segment lost 3 bases and the J segment 4 bases; nucleotides outside the gene matches: 3. Germline assignment: CDR1 SGHRS and CDR2 YFSETQ. The CDR3 length is 13 residues. This CDR3 reads CASSSTGSTEAFF. Written as DNA, the CDR3 is TGCGCCAGCAGCTCGACAGGGTCCACTGAAGCTTTCTTT.

This sequence joins TRBV7-2 and TRBJ1-2; TRBD1 agrees at 11 bases. CDR1 is SGHTA and CDR2 is FQGNSA in the germline V gene. V shed 3 bases, J shed 2 bases, and the junction held 2 bases outside the gene matches. CDR3 size: 15 residues. CDR3 sequence reads: CASSFGQGANYGYTF. CDR3 DNA: TGTGCCAGCAGCTTCGGACAGGGGGCCAACTATGGCTACACCTTC.

In this sample, this clone turned up a few times. V is TRBV29-1 and J is TRBJ2-1; D might be TRBD1 (5 bases). Trimming left V 7 bases short and J 0 bases short, with 10 bases between. The CDR3 totals 13 residues. The V gene's germline CDR1 is SQVTM and CDR2 ANQGSEA. CDR3 protein: CSAQGTSYNEQFF. CDR3 nucleotide sequence: TGCAGCGCGCAGGGTACCTCCTACAATGAGCAGTTCTTC.

The V and J genes are TRBV9 and TRBJ1-2; D is perhaps TRBD1 (5 bases). V lost 3 bases, J lost 6 bases, and 15 bases lay in between. Germline loops: CDR1 SGDLS, CDR2 YYNGEE. The CDR3 loop spans 14 amino acids. The CDR3 sequence: CASSERDSPHGYTF. CDR3 DNA sequence: TGTGCCAGCAGCGAACGGGACTCTCCTCATGGCTACACCTTC.

J is TRBJ2-1 and V is TRBV9, with D perhaps TRBD1 (6 bases). The CDR3 length is 16 residues. The V and J ends lost 0 bases and 5 bases respectively, with 15 bases between them. CDR1 is SGDLS, CDR2 YYNGEE, per germline. The CDR3 nucleotides read TGTGCCAGCAGCGTAGCGGCCAGGGGCCAGAACAATGAGCAGTTCTTC. The encoded protein is CASSVAARGQNNEQFF.

The chain joins TRBV4-1 to TRBJ2-6; D is uncertain. V was clipped by 1 base and J by 0 bases, with 7 bases between them. CDR3 length: 16 amino acids. CDR1 is MGHRA and CDR2 is YSYEKL in the germline V gene. In DNA, the CDR3 is TGCGCCAGCAGCCAAGCCCCAAACTCTGGGGCCAACGTCCTGACTTTC. This gives the protein CASSQAPNSGANVLTF.